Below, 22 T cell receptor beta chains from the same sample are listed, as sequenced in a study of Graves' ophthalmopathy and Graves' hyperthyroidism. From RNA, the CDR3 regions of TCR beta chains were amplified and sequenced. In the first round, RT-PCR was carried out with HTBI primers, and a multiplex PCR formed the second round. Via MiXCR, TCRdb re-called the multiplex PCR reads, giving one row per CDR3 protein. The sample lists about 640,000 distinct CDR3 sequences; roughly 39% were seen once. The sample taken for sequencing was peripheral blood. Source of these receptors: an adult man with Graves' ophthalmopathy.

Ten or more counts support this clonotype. This chain's CDR3 is CASSLAPVRASYNSPLHF. The CDR3, as DNA: TGTGCCAGCAGCTTAGCGCCTGTCAGGGCATCCTATAATTCACCCCTCCACTTT. The chain joins TRBV7-9 to TRBJ1-6, with D tentatively TRBD1 (5 bases). The CDR3 length is 18 residues. The germline V gene encodes CDR1 SEHNR and CDR2 FQNEAQ (reference sequence). The ends were cut back, 0 bases at V and 1 base at J, with 13 bases in the middle. Filled out from reference TRBV7-9 and TRBJ1-6, the complete variable domain reads DTGVSQNPRHKITKRGQNVTFRCDPISEHNRLYWYRQTLGQGPEFLTYFQNEAQLEKSRLLSDRFSAERPKGSFSTLEIQRTEQGDSAMYLCASSLAPVRASYNSPLHFGNGTRLTVT.

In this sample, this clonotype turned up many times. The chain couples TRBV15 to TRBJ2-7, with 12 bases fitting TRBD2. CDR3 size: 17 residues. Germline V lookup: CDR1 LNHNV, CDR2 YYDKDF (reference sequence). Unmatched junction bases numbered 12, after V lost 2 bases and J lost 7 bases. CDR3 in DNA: TGTGCCACCAGCAGACCACCACTAGCGGGGGGATCGTGGGAGCAGTACTTC. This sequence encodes CATSRPPLAGGSWEQYF.

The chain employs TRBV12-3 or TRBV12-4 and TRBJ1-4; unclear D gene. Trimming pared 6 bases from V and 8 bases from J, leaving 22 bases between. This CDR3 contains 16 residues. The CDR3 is CASSPLGWGIGEKLFF. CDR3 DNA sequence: TGTGCCAGCAGCCCCTTGGGTTGGGGAATTGGGGAAAAACTGTTTTTT.

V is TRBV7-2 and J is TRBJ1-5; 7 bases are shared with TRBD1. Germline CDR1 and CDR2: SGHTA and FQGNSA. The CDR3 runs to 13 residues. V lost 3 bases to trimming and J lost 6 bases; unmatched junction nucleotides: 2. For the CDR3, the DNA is TGTGCCAGCAGCTTCTCAGGGGGTCAGCCCCAGCATTTT. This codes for CASSFSGGQPQHF.

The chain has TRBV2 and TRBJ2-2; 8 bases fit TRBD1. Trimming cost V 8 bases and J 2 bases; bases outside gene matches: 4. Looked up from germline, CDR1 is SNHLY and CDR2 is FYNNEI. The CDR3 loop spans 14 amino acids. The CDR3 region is CASEQGANTGELFF. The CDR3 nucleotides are TGTGCCAGCGAGCAGGGGGCTAACACCGGGGAGCTGTTTTTT.

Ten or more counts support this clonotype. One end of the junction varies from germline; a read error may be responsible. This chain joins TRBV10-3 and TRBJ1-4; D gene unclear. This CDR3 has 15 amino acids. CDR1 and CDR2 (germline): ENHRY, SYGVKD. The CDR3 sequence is CASSYSGTTNEKLFF. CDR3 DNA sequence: TGTGCCAGCAGTTACTCGGGCACAACTAATGAAAAACTGTTTTTT.

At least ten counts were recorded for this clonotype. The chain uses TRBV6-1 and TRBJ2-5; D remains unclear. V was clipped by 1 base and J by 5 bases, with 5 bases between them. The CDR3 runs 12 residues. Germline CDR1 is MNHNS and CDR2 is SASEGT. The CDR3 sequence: CASSEVAETQYF. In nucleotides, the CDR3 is TGTGCCAGCAGTGAAGTCGCGGAGACCCAGTACTTC.

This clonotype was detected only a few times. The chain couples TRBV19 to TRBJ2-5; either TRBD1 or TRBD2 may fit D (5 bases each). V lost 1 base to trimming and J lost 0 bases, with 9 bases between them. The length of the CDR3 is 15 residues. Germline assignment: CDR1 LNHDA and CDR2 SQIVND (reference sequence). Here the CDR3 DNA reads TGTGCCAGTAGTATAGGAGGGACCCACCAAGAGACCCAGTACTTC. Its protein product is CASSIGGTHQETQYF.

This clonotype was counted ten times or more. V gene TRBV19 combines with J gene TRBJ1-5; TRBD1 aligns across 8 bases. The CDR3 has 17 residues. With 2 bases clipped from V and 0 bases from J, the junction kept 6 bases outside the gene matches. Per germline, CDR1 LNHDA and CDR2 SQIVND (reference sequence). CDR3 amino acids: CASSITGGPYSNQPQHF. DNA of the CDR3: TGTGCCAGTAGTATAACAGGGGGACCATATAGCAATCAGCCCCAGCATTTT.

CDR3 region: CASSLGRPGSTDTQYF. The CDR3 bases are TGCGCCAGCAGCTTGGGCAGGCCAGGGAGCACAGATACGCAGTATTTT. The chain recombines TRBV5-1 with TRBJ2-3; D is perhaps TRBD1 (5 bases). V dropped 0 bases and J dropped 0 bases, with 11 bases sitting between them. Germline CDR1 and CDR2: SGHRS and YFSETQ. CDR3 length: 16 residues.

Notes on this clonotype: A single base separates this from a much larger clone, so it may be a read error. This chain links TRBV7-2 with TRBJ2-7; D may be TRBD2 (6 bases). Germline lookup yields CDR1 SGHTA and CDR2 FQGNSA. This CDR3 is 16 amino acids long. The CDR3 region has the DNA TGTGCCAGCAGCCTCTACTTTAGCGGAGGGGCTTACGGGCAGTACTTC. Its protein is CASSLYFSGGAYGQYF.

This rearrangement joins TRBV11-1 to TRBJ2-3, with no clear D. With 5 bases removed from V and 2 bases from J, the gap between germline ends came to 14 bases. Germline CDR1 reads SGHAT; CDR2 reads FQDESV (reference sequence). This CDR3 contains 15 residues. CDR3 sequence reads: CASSPPRSLTDTQYF. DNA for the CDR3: TGTGCCAGCAGCCCTCCTCGGAGTCTCACAGATACGCAGTATTTT.

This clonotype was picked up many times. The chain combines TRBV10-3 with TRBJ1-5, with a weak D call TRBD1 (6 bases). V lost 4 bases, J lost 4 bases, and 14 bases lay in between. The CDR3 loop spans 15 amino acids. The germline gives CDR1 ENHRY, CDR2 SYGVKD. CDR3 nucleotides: TGTGCCATCAGTGGGGGACAAGGGGCAAATCAGCCCCAGCATTTT. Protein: CAISGGQGANQPQHF.

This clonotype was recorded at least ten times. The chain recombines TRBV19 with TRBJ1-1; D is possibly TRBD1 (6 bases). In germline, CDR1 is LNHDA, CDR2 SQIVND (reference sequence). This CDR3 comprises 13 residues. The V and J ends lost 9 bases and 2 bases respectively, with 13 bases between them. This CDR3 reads CASKDSPNTEAFF. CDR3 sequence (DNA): TGTGCCAGCAAGGACAGCCCTAACACTGAAGCTTTCTTT.

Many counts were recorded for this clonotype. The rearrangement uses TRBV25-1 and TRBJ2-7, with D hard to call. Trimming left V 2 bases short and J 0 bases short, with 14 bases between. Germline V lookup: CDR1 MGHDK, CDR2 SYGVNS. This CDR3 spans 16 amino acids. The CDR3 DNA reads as TGTGCCAGCAGTGAAGTCGCCAGAAGACTCTCCTACGAGCAGTACTTC. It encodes CASSEVARRLSYEQYF.

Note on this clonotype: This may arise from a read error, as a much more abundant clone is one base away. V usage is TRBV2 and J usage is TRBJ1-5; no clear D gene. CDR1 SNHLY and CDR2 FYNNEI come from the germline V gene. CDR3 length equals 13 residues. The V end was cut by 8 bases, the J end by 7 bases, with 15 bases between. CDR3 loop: CASGAGGIQPQHF. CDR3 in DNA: TGTGCCAGCGGTGCGGGAGGGATCCAGCCCCAGCATTTT.

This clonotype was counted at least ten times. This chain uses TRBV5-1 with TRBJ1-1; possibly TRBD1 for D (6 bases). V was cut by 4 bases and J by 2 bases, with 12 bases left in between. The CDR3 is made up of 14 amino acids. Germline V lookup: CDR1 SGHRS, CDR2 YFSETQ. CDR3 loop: CASSPGGANTEAFF. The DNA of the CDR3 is TGCGCCAGCAGCCCCGGGGGGGCAAACACTGAAGCTTTCTTT. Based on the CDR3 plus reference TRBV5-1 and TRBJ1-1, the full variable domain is KAGVTQTPRYLIKTRGQQVTLSCSPISGHRSVSWYQQTPGQGLQFLFEYFSETQRNKGNFPGRFSGRQFSNSRSEMNVSTLELGDSALYLCASSPGGANTEAFFGQGTRLTVV.

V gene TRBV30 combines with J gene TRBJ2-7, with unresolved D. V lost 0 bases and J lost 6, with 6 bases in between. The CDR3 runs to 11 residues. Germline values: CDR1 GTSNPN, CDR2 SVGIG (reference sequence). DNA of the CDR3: TGTGCCTGGAGTGTACAGTCCGAGCAGTACTTC. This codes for CAWSVQSEQYF. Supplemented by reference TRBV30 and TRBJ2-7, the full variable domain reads SQTIHQWPATLVQPVGSPLSLECTVEGTSNPNLYWYRQAAGRGLQLLFYSVGIGQISSEVPQNLSASRPQDRQFILSSKKLLLSDSGFYLCAWSVQSEQYFGPGTRLTVT.

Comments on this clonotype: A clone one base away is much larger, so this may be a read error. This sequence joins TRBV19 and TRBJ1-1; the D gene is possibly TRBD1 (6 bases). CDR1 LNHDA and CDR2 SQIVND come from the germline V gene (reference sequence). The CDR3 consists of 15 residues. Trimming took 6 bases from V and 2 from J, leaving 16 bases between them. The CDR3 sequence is CASRVTRTANTEAFF. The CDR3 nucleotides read TGTGCCAGTAGAGTCACCAGGACAGCAAACACTGAAGCTTTCTTT.

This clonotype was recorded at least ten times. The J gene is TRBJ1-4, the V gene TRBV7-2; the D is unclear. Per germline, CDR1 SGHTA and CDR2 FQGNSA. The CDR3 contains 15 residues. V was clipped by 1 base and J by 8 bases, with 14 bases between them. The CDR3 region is CASSLVVVPEEKLFF. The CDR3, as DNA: TGTGCCAGCAGCTTAGTGGTGGTTCCAGAGGAAAAACTGTTTTTT.

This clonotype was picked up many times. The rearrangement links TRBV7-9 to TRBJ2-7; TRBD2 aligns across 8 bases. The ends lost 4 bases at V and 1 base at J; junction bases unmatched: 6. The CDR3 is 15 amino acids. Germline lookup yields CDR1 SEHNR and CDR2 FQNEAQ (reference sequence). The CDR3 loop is CASSSTTSGSYEQYF. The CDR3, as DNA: TGTGCCAGCAGCTCAACCACTAGCGGATCCTACGAGCAGTACTTC.

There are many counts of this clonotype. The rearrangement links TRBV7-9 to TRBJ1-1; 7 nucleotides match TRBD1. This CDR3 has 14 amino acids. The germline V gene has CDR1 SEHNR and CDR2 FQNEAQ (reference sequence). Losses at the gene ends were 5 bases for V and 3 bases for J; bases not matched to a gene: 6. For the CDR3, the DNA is TGTGCCAGCAGCCTAGAGGGGGCTTACACTGAAGCTTTCTTT. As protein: CASSLEGAYTEAFF.